These 28 T cell receptor beta chains were sequenced from one sample in a study of T cells in Graves' hyperthyroidism and ophthalmopathy. TCR beta CDR3 regions were amplified from RNA transcripts. A first-round RT-PCR of the TCR CDR3 used the HTBI primer set. MiXCR, run by TCRdb on the multiplex PCR reads, gives a single entry per CDR3 protein. Among approximately 690,000 distinct CDR3 sequences listed, less than 25% were seen once. Specimen: blood. The receptors were sampled from a man aged 25 to 45 with Graves' ophthalmopathy.

This clonotype has at least ten counts. The chain joins TRBV28 to TRBJ1-2, with D tentatively TRBD1 (5 bases). The CDR3 runs 13 residues. Looked up from germline, CDR1 is MDHEN and CDR2 is SYDVKM. Between the trimmed V and J ends, which lost 6 bases and 0 bases, there was a span of 8 bases. The CDR3: CASRTEANYGYTF. The CDR3 nucleotides read TGTGCCAGCAGGACAGAAGCTAACTATGGCTACACCTTC.

The table lists this clonotype with a few counts. This chain joins TRBV20-1 and TRBJ2-7, with 8 bases identical to TRBD2. After removal of 3 bases from V and 3 bases from J, the junction contained 7 bases not matched to a gene. Germline lookup yields CDR1 DFQATT and CDR2 SNEGSKA (reference sequence). The CDR3 loop spans 14 amino acids. The CDR3 DNA sequence: TGCAGTGCTAGGTTAGCGGGGATTTTCTACGAGCAGTACTTC. Its protein is CSARLAGIFYEQYF.

This clonotype came up a few times. V usage is TRBV4-1 and J usage is TRBJ1-2; no clear D. Trimming left V 4 bases short and J 6 bases short, with 18 bases between. The CDR3 spans 15 residues. Germline V gives CDR1 MGHRA, CDR2 YSYEKL. CDR3 residues: CASSPAGTVADGYTF. CDR3 bases: TGCGCCAGCAGCCCTGCCGGCACGGTAGCGGATGGCTACACCTTC.

The CDR3 sequence: CASWGTNYGYTF. CDR3 DNA sequence: TGTGCCAGTTGGGGAACTAACTATGGCTACACCTTC. The rearrangement uses TRBV2 and TRBJ1-2; no clear D. Germline CDR1 and CDR2: SNHLY and FYNNEI. This CDR3 is built from 12 residues. V lost 9 bases to trimming and J lost 0 bases, with 8 bases between them.

Ten or more counts support this clonotype. The gene calls are TRBV2 and TRBJ2-7, with 11 bases identical to TRBD1. CDR1 and CDR2 (germline): SNHLY, FYNNEI. J gave up 4 bases and V 8 bases, and 4 bases lay outside the gene matches. CDR3 length equals 13 residues. Written as DNA, the CDR3 is TGTGCCAGCGGAGGACAGGGGGCGTACGAGCAGTACTTC. Protein product: CASGGQGAYEQYF.

A remark on this clonotype: This may stem from a read error, because a much larger clone lies one nucleotide away. The V call is TRBV5-1, the J call TRBJ2-7; D might be TRBD2 (6 bases). V was shortened by 6 bases and J by 3 bases, with 10 bases between the two germline ends. Germline V gene lookup returns CDR1 SGHRS and CDR2 YFSETQ. CDR3 size: 12 residues. Here the CDR3 reads CASTAEGYEQYF. DNA for the CDR3: TGCGCCAGCACCGCGGAGGGCTACGAGCAGTACTTC.

This clonotype showed up many times. The rearrangement links TRBV7-2 to TRBJ1-1, with D unresolved. Per the germline V gene, CDR1 is SGHTA and CDR2 is FQGNSA. The CDR3 consists of 12 residues. The V end was cut by 5 bases, the J end by 3 bases, with 7 bases between. The CDR3 DNA reads TGTGCCAGCAGCGGCGTATACACTGAAGCTTTCTTT. Protein product: CASSGVYTEAFF.

This clonotype was picked up one time. This chain connects TRBV28 to TRBJ2-1; TRBD2 aligns across 11 bases. Germline CDR1 MDHEN, CDR2 SYDVKM. After removal of 5 bases from V and 6 bases from J, the junction contained 9 bases not matched to a gene. This CDR3 is 16 amino acids long. Here the CDR3 reads CASSAPGLAEFNEQFF. Written as DNA, the CDR3 is TGTGCCAGCAGTGCCCCGGGACTAGCGGAGTTCAATGAGCAGTTCTTC. Based on the CDR3 plus reference TRBV28 and TRBJ2-1, the full variable domain is DVKVTQSSRYLVKRTGEKVFLECVQDMDHENMFWYRQDPGLGLRLIYFSYDVKMKEKGDIPEGYSVSREKKERFSLILESASTNQTSMYLCASSAPGLAEFNEQFFGPGTRLTVL.

This clonotype was observed many times. DNA of the CDR3: TGCGCCAGCAGCTTGGGAGCCACTAGCGGTGGTGAGCAGTTCTTC. This gives the protein CASSLGATSGGEQFF. This sequence joins TRBV5-1 and TRBJ2-1; 8 bases line up with TRBD2. Trimming at V came to 0 bases and at J to 9 bases, leaving 8 bases not matched to a gene. This CDR3 comprises 15 residues. Per the germline V gene, CDR1 is SGHRS and CDR2 is YFSETQ.

Ten or more counts support this clonotype. The rearrangement uses TRBV20-1 and TRBJ2-7; D ambiguous. The CDR3 is made up of 13 amino acids. The germline CDR1 and CDR2 sequences are DFQATT and SNEGSKA (reference sequence). Trimming shortened V by 3 bases and J by 0 bases, and 9 bases separated the two germline ends. The DNA of the CDR3 is TGCAGTGCTAGGCCGACAATCTCCTACGAGCAGTACTTC. Its translation is CSARPTISYEQYF.

The J gene is TRBJ2-2, the V gene TRBV9, with 8 positions matching TRBD2. There are 16 residues in the CDR3. Germline values: CDR1 SGDLS, CDR2 YYNGEE. With 1 base clipped from V and 0 bases from J, the junction kept 2 bases outside the gene matches. The CDR3 nucleotides are TGTGCCAGCAGCGTACGGCGGGGGGCGAACACCGGGGAGCTGTTTTTT. This encodes CASSVRRGANTGELFF.

This clonotype was seen a handful of times. V usage is TRBV6-1 and J usage is TRBJ2-3; maybe TRBD2 (7 bases). Germline V gene lookup returns CDR1 MNHNS and CDR2 SASEGT. Trimming stripped 7 bases from V and 4 bases from J, with 21 bases between. This CDR3 comprises 16 residues. The CDR3 region is CASMGGTTNFADTQYF. In DNA form, the CDR3 reads TGTGCCAGCATGGGGGGGACAACGAACTTTGCAGATACGCAGTATTTT.

In this sample, this clonotype turned up many times. This chain uses TRBV5-1 with TRBJ2-1; D remains unclear. The V and J ends lost 4 bases and 5 bases respectively, with 10 bases between them. The germline V gene encodes CDR1 SGHRS and CDR2 YFSETQ. This CDR3 comprises 13 residues. CDR3 in amino acids: CASSLGRDNEQFF. CDR3 sequence (DNA): TGCGCCAGCAGCCTAGGACGTGACAATGAGCAGTTCTTC.

This clonotype was counted a few times. The V and J genes are TRBV28 and TRBJ2-1, with TRBD1 matching 8 bases. The CDR3 totals 14 residues. Germline V gives CDR1 MDHEN, CDR2 SYDVKM. V gave up 6 bases and J gave up 2 bases; unmatched junction bases: 3. The CDR3 loop is CASRLTGAYNEQFF. DNA of the CDR3: TGTGCCAGCAGGTTGACAGGGGCCTACAATGAGCAGTTCTTC.

The chain uses TRBV10-1 and TRBJ1-6; the D gene is possibly TRBD1 (5 bases). The CDR3 sequence is 18 residues long. V lost 7 bases and J 6 bases, leaving 25 bases between the germline ends. Germline CDR1 and CDR2: WNHNN and SYGVQD (reference sequence). CDR3 nucleotide sequence: TGCGCCAGCATCCAGGGCAGAGCGGGAGTTAACTGTAATTCACCCCTCCACTTT. Amino acids: CASIQGRAGVNCNSPLHF.

This clonotype was counted ten times or more. The chain uses TRBV28 and TRBJ2-1, with D maybe TRBD2 (6 bases). This CDR3 has 14 residues. From germline, CDR1 is MDHEN and CDR2 SYDVKM. The V gene lost 6 bases and the J gene lost 4 bases, with 13 bases spanning the gap. CDR3 nucleotide sequence: TGTGCCAGCAGCATAGCAGGAGGGTACAATGAGCAGTTCTTC. Its protein is CASSIAGGYNEQFF.

This clonotype showed up just a few times. The genes are TRBV20-1 and TRBJ1-3; D is unclear. Trimming took off 3 bases at V and 1 base at J, with 10 bases between the two ends. Per germline, CDR1 DFQATT and CDR2 SNEGSKA (reference sequence). The CDR3 runs to 14 residues. The CDR3 sequence is CSARAERSGNTIYF. CDR3 DNA sequence: TGCAGTGCTAGGGCGGAGAGGTCTGGAAACACCATATATTTT.

This clonotype was detected only a few times. The CDR3, as DNA: TGTGCCTGGACTTCCACCTACAATGAGCAGTTCTTC. It specifies CAWTSTYNEQFF. This rearrangement joins TRBV30 to TRBJ2-1; D is unclear. This CDR3 spans 12 amino acids. Between the trimmed V and J ends, which lost 4 bases and 2 bases, there was a span of 6 bases. Per the germline V gene, CDR1 is GTSNPN and CDR2 is SVGIG (reference sequence).

In its sample, this clonotype was seen a few times. J is TRBJ2-1 and V is TRBV24-1; D gene uncertain. Trimming cost V 6 bases and J 2 bases, with 7 bases left between them. This CDR3 region has 13 residues. Germline-derived CDR1 and CDR2 are KGHDR and SFDVKD. As DNA, the CDR3 is TGTGCCACCAGTTCCGGAGCCTACAATGAGCAGTTCTTC. This gives the protein CATSSGAYNEQFF.

The chain employs TRBV5-8 and TRBJ2-1; weak D call: TRBD1 (6 bases). Looked up from germline, CDR1 is SGHTS and CDR2 is YDEGEE. The length of the CDR3 is 13 residues. V was shortened by 4 bases and J by 8 bases, with 13 bases between the two germline ends. The CDR3 here is CASSMQGYHEQFF. In DNA, the CDR3 is TGTGCCAGCAGCATGCAGGGGTACCATGAGCAGTTCTTC.

This clonotype has at least ten counts. The chain couples TRBV7-9 to TRBJ2-7; 9 positions match TRBD1. V shed 5 bases, J shed 6 bases, and the junction held 11 bases outside the gene matches. The CDR3 spans 15 residues. The germline gives CDR1 SEHNR, CDR2 FQNEAQ (reference sequence). The DNA of the CDR3 is TGTGCCAGCAGCGCTAGGGGGACAGGGAATAGCGAGCAGTACTTC. Translation: CASSARGTGNSEQYF.

This clonotype was counted between two and nine times. The gene calls are TRBV25-1 and TRBJ2-1; TRBD2 matches 11 bases. V shed 2 bases and J 6 bases; nucleotides not matched to a gene: 15. Germline-derived CDR1 and CDR2 are MGHDK and SYGVNS. The CDR3 has 19 residues. In nucleotides, the CDR3 is TGTGCCAGCAGTGAACAGACAGGCACACTAGCGGGAGTCCCCAATGAGCAGTTCTTC. Translating it yields CASSEQTGTLAGVPNEQFF.

This clonotype was found many times. The chain has TRBV5-1 and TRBJ2-7, with 7 positions matching TRBD1. Germline CDR1 is SGHRS and CDR2 is YFSETQ. Trimming removed 4 bases from V and 6 bases from J; junction bases left unmatched: 7. The CDR3 loop spans 13 amino acids. The CDR3 protein is CASSADGTAEQYF. The CDR3 DNA follows: TGCGCCAGCAGCGCGGACGGGACAGCCGAGCAGTACTTC.

The rearrangement joins TRBV6-5 to TRBJ1-5, with D perhaps matching TRBD1 (6 bases). This CDR3 comprises 15 residues. The V end lost 3 bases, the J end lost 7 bases, and 16 bases lay between the germline ends. Germline V gene sequence: CDR1 MNHEY, CDR2 SVGAGI. Here the CDR3 reads CASSYRGLGDQPQHF. The CDR3 DNA reads as TGTGCCAGCAGTTATCGGGGGCTAGGGGACCAGCCCCAGCATTTT.

The rearrangement links TRBV4-1 to TRBJ1-1; D is ambiguous. The length of the CDR3 is 14 residues. Germline V lookup: CDR1 MGHRA, CDR2 YSYEKL. V dropped 1 base and J dropped 1 base, with 7 bases sitting between them. DNA for the CDR3: TGCGCCAGCAGCCAAGCCCGCCAGAACACTGAAGCTTTCTTT. Translation gives CASSQARQNTEAFF.

The CDR3 nucleotides are TGTGCCAGCTCAGCCCCGCAAGAGACCCAGTACTTC. This encodes CASSAPQETQYF. The rearrangement links TRBV18 to TRBJ2-5, with D unresolved. The CDR3 has 12 amino acids. Germline-derived CDR1 and CDR2 are KGHSH and LQKENI. The germline V and J ends were trimmed by 5 bases and 2 bases, with 6 bases remaining between them.

This clonotype was seen at least ten times. The gene calls are TRBV2 and TRBJ1-3; the D is unclear. CDR1 and CDR2 (germline): SNHLY, FYNNEI. The length of the CDR3 is 15 residues. Trimming stripped 2 bases from V and 2 bases from J, with 10 bases between. DNA of the CDR3: TGTGCCAGCAGTGAACGCAGTCTAGCTGGAAACACCATATATTTT. Its protein product is CASSERSLAGNTIYF.

The chain has TRBV6-2 or TRBV6-3 and TRBJ2-7; tentative D call: TRBD2 (7 bases). Germline CDR1 and CDR2: MNHEY and SVGEGT. The CDR3 is made up of 12 amino acids. V shed 8 bases and J shed 5 bases, with 13 bases lying between them. The CDR3 nucleotides are TGTGCCAGCGGCGGGGGCCGGAACGAGCAGTACTTC. The encoded protein is CASGGGRNEQYF.